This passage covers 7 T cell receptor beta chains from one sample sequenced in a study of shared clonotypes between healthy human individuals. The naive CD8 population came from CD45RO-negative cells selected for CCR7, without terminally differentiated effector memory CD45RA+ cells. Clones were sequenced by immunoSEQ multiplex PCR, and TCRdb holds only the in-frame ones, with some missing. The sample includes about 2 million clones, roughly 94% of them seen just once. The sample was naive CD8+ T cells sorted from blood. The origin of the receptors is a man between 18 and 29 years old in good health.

CDR3 in amino acids: CAISRDPTANEQFF. CDR3 in DNA: TGTGCCATCAGCCGGGACCCAACGGCCAATGAGCAGTTCTTC. The V gene is TRBV10-3, the J gene TRBJ2-1; perhaps D is TRBD1 or TRBD2 (5 bases each). Per the germline V gene, CDR1 is ENHRY and CDR2 is SYGVKD. This CDR3 spans 14 amino acids. The V gene lost 6 bases and the J gene lost 6 bases, with 15 bases spanning the gap.

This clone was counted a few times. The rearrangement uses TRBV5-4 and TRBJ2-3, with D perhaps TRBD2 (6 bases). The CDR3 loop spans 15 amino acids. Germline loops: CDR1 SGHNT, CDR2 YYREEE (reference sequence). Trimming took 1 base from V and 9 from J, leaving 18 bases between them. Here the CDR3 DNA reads TGTGCCAGCAGCTTGAGGGACGGGGGAACCGAGACGCAGTATTTT. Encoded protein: CASSLRDGGTETQYF.

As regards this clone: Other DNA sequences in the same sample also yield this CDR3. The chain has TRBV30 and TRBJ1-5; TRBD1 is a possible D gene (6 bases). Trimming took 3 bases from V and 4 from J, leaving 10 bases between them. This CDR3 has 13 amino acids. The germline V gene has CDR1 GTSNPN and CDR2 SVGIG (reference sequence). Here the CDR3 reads CAWSEGGNQPQHF. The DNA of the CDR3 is TGTGCCTGGAGCGAGGGGGGGAATCAGCCCCAGCATTTT.

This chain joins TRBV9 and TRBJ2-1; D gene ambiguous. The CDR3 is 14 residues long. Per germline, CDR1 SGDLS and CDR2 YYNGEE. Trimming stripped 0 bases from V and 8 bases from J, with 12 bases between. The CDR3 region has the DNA TGTGCCAGCAGCGTAGGTGTGGCGTTACATGAGCAGTTCTTC. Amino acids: CASSVGVALHEQFF.

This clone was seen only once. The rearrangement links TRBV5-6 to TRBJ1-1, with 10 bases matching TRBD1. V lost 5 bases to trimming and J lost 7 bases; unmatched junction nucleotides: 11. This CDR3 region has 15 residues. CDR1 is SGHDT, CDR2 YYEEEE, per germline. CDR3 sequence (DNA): TGTGCCAGCAGTTGGGATTGGGGGACAGGGGTTGAAGCTTTCTTT. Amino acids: CASSWDWGTGVEAFF. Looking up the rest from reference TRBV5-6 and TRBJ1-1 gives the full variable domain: DAGVTQSPTHLIKTRGQQVTLRCSPKSGHDTVSWYQQALGQGPQFIFQYYEEEERQRGNFPDRFSGHQFPNYSSELNVNALLLGDSALYLCASSWDWGTGVEAFFGQGTRLTVV.

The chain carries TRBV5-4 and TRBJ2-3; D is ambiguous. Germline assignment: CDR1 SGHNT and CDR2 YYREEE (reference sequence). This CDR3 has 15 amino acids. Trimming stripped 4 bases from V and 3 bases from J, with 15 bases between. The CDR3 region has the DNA TGTGCCAGCAGCCCCGACGAGTCATCGACAGATACGCAGTATTTT. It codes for CASSPDESSTDTQYF. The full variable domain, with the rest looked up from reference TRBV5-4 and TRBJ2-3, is ETGVTQSPTHLIKTRGQQVTLRCSSQSGHNTVSWYQQALGQGPQFIFQYYREEENGRGNFPPRFSGLQFPNYSSELNVNALELDDSALYLCASSPDESSTDTQYFGPGTRLTVL.

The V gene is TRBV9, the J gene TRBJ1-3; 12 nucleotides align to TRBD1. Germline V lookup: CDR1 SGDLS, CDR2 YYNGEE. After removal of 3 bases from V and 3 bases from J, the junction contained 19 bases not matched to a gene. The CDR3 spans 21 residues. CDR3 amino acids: CASSAPLGGQGAQSSGNTIYF. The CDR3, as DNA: TGTGCCAGCAGCGCCCCCCTTGGGGGACAGGGGGCCCAATCGAGTGGAAACACCATATATTTT.